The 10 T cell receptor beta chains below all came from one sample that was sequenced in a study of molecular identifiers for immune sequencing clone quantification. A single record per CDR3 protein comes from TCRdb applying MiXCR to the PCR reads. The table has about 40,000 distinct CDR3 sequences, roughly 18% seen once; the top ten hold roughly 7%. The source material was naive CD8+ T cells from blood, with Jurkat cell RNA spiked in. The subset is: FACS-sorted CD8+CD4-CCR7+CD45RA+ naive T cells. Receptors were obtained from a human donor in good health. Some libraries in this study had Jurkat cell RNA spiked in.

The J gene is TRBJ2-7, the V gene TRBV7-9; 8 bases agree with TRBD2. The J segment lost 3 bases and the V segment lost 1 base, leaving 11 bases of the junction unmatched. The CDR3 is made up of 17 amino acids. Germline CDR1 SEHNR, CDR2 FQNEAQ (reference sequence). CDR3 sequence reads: CASSLVGTGGPLYEQYF. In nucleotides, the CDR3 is TGTGCCAGCAGCTTAGTTGGGACGGGAGGGCCTCTCTACGAGCAGTACTTC.

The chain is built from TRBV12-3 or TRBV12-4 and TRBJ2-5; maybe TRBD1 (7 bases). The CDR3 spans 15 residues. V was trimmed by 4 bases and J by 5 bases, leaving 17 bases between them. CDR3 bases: TGTGCCAGCAGTTCGGCAGGCAGGGGGGAGGAGACCCAGTACTTC. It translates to CASSSAGRGEETQYF.

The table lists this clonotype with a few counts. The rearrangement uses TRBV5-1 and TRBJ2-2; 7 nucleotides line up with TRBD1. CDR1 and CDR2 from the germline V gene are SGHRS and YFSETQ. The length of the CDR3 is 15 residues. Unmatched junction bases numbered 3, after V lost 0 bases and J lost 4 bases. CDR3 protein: CASSLVGDSTGELFF. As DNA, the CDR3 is TGCGCCAGCAGCTTGGTAGGGGACAGCACCGGGGAGCTGTTTTTT.

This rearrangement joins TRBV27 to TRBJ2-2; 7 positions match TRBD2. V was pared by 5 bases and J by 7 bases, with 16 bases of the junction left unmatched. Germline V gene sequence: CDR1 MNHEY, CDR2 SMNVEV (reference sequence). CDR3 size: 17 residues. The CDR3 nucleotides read TGTGCCAGCAGTCCCCGACTAGCTATAATGAATGACGGGGAGCTGTTTTTT. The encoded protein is CASSPRLAIMNDGELFF.

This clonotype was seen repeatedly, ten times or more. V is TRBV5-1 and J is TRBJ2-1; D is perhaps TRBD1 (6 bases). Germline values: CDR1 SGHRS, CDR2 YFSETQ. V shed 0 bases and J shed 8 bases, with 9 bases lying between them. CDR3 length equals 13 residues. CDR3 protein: CASSLAGDDEQFF. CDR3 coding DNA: TGCGCCAGCAGCTTGGCAGGGGACGATGAGCAGTTCTTC. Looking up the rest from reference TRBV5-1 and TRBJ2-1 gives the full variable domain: KAGVTQTPRYLIKTRGQQVTLSCSPISGHRSVSWYQQTPGQGLQFLFEYFSETQRNKGNFPGRFSGRQFSNSRSEMNVSTLELGDSALYLCASSLAGDDEQFFGPGTRLTVL.

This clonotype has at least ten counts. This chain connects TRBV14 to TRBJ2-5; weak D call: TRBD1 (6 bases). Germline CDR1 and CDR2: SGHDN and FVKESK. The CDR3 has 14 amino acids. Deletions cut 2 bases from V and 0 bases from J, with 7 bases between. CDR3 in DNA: TGTGCCAGCAGCCAATGGGACAACCAAGAGACCCAGTACTTC. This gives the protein CASSQWDNQETQYF.

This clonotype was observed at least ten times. CDR3 sequence reads: CSARDSYGRATDTQYF. CDR3 nucleotide sequence: TGCAGTGCTAGAGATAGTTACGGGAGGGCTACAGATACGCAGTATTTT. V gene TRBV20-1 combines with J gene TRBJ2-3; 8 nucleotides match TRBD2. This CDR3 is built from 16 residues. CDR1 and CDR2 from the germline V gene are DFQATT and SNEGSKA (reference sequence). The V gene end was trimmed by 0 bases and the J gene end by 3 bases; junction bases not matched to a gene: 8.

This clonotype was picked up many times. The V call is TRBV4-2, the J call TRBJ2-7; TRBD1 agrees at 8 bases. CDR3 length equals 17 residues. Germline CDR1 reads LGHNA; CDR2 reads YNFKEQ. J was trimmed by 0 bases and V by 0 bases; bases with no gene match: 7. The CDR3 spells CASSQDGTGLGSYEQYF. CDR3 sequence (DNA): TGTGCCAGCAGCCAAGATGGGACAGGTTTGGGCTCCTACGAGCAGTACTTC.

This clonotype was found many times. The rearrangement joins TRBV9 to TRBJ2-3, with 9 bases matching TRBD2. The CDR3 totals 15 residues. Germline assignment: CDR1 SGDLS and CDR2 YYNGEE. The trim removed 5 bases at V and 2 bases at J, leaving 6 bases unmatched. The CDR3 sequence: CASSPGTSSTDTQYF. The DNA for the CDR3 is TGTGCCAGCAGTCCAGGGACTAGCTCCACAGATACGCAGTATTTT. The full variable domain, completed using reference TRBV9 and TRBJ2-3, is DSGVTQTPKHLITATGQRVTLRCSPRSGDLSVYWYQQSLDQGLQFLIQYYNGEERAKGNILERFSAQQFPDLHSELNLSSLELGDSALYFCASSPGTSSTDTQYFGPGTRLTVL.

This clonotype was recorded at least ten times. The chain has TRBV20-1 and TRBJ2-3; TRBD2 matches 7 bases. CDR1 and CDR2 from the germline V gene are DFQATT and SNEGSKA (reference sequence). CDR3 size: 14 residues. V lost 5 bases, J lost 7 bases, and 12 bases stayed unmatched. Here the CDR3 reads CSAGDYPTDYTQYF. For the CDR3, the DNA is TGCAGTGCTGGGGACTACCCGACGGATTATACGCAGTATTTT.